This TCR beta chain was retrieved from a study of blood T cell repertoires in COVID-19. The CDR3 loop spans 18 amino acids. CDR1 is LGHNA, CDR2 YSLEER, per germline. Germline trimming cut 2 bases from V and 3 bases from J; bases unmatched to any gene: 10. Here immunoSEQ multiplex PCR was the method, and the copy in TCRdb shows in-frame clones only, minus some. The data contain a few hundred thousand clones, about 87% of them seen just once; the ten biggest clones take up about 9.8%. This TCR was sampled from a woman under 30 who had recovered from COVID-19. The chain employs TRBV4-3 and TRBJ2-7, with 13 bases lining up with TRBD2. Specimen: PBMCs or T cells enriched from blood (not recorded which). For the CDR3, the DNA is TGCGCCAGCAGCCAACAGCACCAACTAGCGGGAGGGTTCTACGAGCAGTACTTC. It codes for CASSQQHQLAGGFYEQYF.